One sample yielded the 5 T cell receptor beta chains listed below, sequenced in a study of T cells after yellow fever vaccination. TCRdb fed the 5' RACE reads into MiXCR, producing one record per CDR3 protein. The sample has about 580,000 distinct CDR3 sequences, around a sixth seen once. This sample comprised PBMCs, obtained around 5 days after the first yellow fever vaccination. These TCRs come from a man between 18 and 29 years old who received the YFV17D yellow fever vaccine.

This chain connects TRBV2 to TRBJ2-2, with TRBD1 identical over 7 bases. The CDR3 extends over 13 amino acids. Trimming took 8 bases from V and 5 from J; bases not matched to a gene: 5. Per the germline V gene, CDR1 is SNHLY and CDR2 is FYNNEI. CDR3 DNA sequence: TGTGCCAGCGGACAGGAAAATACCGGGGAGCTGTTTTTT. Its translation: CASGQENTGELFF.

The V and J genes are TRBV11-2 and TRBJ1-2, with D hard to call. The CDR3 runs 15 residues. The germline V gene encodes CDR1 SGHAT and CDR2 FQNNGV. V lost 0 bases, J lost 2 bases, and 10 bases lay in between. The CDR3 bases are TGTGCCAGCAGCTTAGAGGCAGGACGCAACTATGGCTACACCTTC. It specifies CASSLEAGRNYGYTF.

This clonotype was observed a handful of times. The chain combines TRBV27 with TRBJ1-4, with D unresolved. V dropped 5 bases and J dropped 8 bases, with 12 bases sitting between them. Germline loops: CDR1 MNHEY, CDR2 SMNVEV (reference sequence). The CDR3 sequence is 13 residues long. The CDR3, as DNA: TGTGCCAGCAGTCAATCGGCTGTAGAAAAACTGTTTTTT. Translating it yields CASSQSAVEKLFF.

This chain links TRBV9 with TRBJ2-5; TRBD1 matches 8 bases. The CDR3 is 16 amino acids. The germline V gene has CDR1 SGDLS and CDR2 YYNGEE. V shed 6 bases and J 4 bases; nucleotides not matched to a gene: 14. CDR3 nucleotides: TGTGCCAGCACCCGGACAGGGTCAAGCTCTGGAGAGACCCAGTACTTC. This codes for CASTRTGSSSGETQYF. Looking up the rest from reference TRBV9 and TRBJ2-5 gives the full variable domain: DSGVTQTPKHLITATGQRVTLRCSPRSGDLSVYWYQQSLDQGLQFLIQYYNGEERAKGNILERFSAQQFPDLHSELNLSSLELGDSALYFCASTRTGSSSGETQYFGPGTRLLVL.

This clonotype was observed at least ten times. The chain is built from TRBV4-3 and TRBJ1-1; 7 bases agree with TRBD1. J gave up 10 bases and V 2 bases, and 13 bases lay outside the gene matches. Germline-derived CDR1 and CDR2 are LGHNA and YSLEER. CDR3 size: 15 residues. The CDR3 reads CASSQSETGTGRAFF. CDR3 DNA sequence: TGCGCCAGCAGCCAATCAGAGACAGGGACCGGGCGAGCTTTCTTT.